This TCR beta chain was identified in a study of T cell changes during pregnancy in multiple sclerosis. Assay: immunoSEQ multiplex PCR; the TCRdb copy retains only in-frame clones and omits some. Among about 68,000 clones listed, 90% were seen once. Per germline, CDR1 LNHDA and CDR2 SQIVND (reference sequence). This CDR3 has 12 amino acids. The V end lost 4 bases, the J end lost 3 bases, and 6 bases lay between the germline ends. The material was peripheral blood, obtained in the third trimester of pregnancy. The clonotype was recovered from a female donor with multiple sclerosis, enrolled in a pregnancy study. The genes are TRBV19 and TRBJ1-2; D is uncertain. CDR3 sequence (DNA): TGTGCCAGTAGTACAAGCGACTATGGCTACACCTTC. Encoded protein: CASSTSDYGYTF.